This record covers a single TCR beta chain. The data were produced by immunoSEQ multiplex PCR, yet TCRdb's version contains in-frame clones alone and is incomplete. This table has around 200,000 clones, 83% appearing once. This CDR3 comprises 18 residues. Germline CDR1 reads WNHNN; CDR2 reads SYGVQD (reference sequence). J gave up 4 bases and V 3 bases, and 10 bases lay outside the gene matches. These data belong to a study of blood T cell repertoires in COVID-19. Across the study: Acute and convalescent COVID-19 specimens originated in the United States, Italy and Spain. Nucleic acid was either cDNA or gDNA, and it came from T cells, B-cell-depleted T cells, or PBMCs.

The receptor was derived from a woman between 35 and 50 years old with active or convalescent COVID-19. The sample was peripheral blood. The V and J genes are TRBV10-1 and TRBJ2-2, with 11 nucleotides matching TRBD2. CDR3 in DNA: TGCGCCAGCAGTGATCCGGGACTAGCGGCCTCGGGCACCGGGGAGCTGTTTTTT. Its protein product is CASSDPGLAASGTGELFF.